This T cell receptor (beta chain) was sequenced during a study of T-cell reconstitution after alpha-beta-depleted transplantation in children. The CDR3 is made up of 17 amino acids. Looked up from germline, CDR1 is DFQATT and CDR2 is SNEGSKA (reference sequence). After removal of 1 base from V and 0 bases from J, the junction contained 9 bases not matched to a gene. This clonotype came up many times. The TCRbeta library was prepared with unique molecular identifiers. TCRdb processed the PCR reads anew with MiXCR; each CDR3 protein has one entry. The sample holds approximately 640,000 distinct CDR3 sequences; roughly 17% are singletons and the top ten take 1.1%.

The sequenced sample was PBMCs from the stem cell graft donor, obtained from the stem cell graft. The J gene is TRBJ1-5, the V gene TRBV20-1; 7 bases are a match to TRBD1. This TCR derives from a human donor who donated a stem cell graft to a child with acute myeloid leukemia. CDR3 amino acids: CSARGGTEYNSNQPQHF. DNA of the CDR3: TGCAGTGCTAGAGGAGGGACAGAATACAATAGCAATCAGCCCCAGCATTTT.